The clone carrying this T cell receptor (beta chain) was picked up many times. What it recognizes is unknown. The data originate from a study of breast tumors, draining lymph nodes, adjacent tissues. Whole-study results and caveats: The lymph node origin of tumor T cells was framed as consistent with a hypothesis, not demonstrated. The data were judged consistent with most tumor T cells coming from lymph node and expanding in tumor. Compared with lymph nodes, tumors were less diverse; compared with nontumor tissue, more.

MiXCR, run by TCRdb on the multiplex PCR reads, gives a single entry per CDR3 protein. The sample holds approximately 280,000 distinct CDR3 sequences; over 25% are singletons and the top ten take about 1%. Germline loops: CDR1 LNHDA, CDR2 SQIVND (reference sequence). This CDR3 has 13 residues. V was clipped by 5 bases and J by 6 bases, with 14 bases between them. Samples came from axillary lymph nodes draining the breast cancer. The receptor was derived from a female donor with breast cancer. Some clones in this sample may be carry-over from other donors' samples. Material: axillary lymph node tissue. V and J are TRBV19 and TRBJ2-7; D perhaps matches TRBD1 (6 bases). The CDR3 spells CASSAPPGVEQYF. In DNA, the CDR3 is TGTGCCAGTAGTGCACCACCAGGGGTCGAGCAGTACTTC.